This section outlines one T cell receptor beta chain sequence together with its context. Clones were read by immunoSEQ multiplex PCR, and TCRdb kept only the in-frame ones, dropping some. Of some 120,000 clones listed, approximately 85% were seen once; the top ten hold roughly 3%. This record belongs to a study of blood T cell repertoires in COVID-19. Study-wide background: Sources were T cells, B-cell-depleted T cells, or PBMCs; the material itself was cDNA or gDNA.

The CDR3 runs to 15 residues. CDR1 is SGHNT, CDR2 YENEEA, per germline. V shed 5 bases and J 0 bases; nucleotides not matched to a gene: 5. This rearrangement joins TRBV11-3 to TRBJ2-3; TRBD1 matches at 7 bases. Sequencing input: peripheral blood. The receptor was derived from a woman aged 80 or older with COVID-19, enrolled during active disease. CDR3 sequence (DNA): TGTGCCAGCAGCCAGACAGGGTCTAGCACAGATACGCAGTATTTT. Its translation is CASSQTGSSTDTQYF. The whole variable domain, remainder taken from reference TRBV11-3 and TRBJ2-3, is EAGVVQSPRYKIIEKKQPVAFWCNPISGHNTLYWYLQNLGQGPELLIRYENEEAVDDSQLPKDRFSAERLKGVDSTLKIQPAELGDSAVYLCASSQTGSSTDTQYFGPGTRLTVL.